One and the same sample provided the 22 T cell receptor beta chains below, sequenced in a study of OX40 agonist ivuxolimab in advanced cancers. Produced via immunoSEQ multiplex PCR; TCRdb's table is partial and in-frame only. The table records about 54,000 clones, just under 85% of them present only once. The specimen comprised CD4+ or CD8+ T cells sorted from blood, sampled in a trial of the OX40 agonist ivuxolimab. Receptor source: an adult with an advanced solid tumor such as melanoma, head and neck, liver or kidney cancer.

V gene TRBV19 combines with J gene TRBJ2-7; 10 nucleotides agree with TRBD2. Germline CDR1 and CDR2: LNHDA and SQIVND (reference sequence). With 1 base clipped from V and 3 bases from J, the junction kept 6 bases outside the gene matches. The CDR3 sequence is 16 residues long. The CDR3 nucleotides read TGTGCCAGTAGTATAGCCCGGACTAGCGGAATCTACGAGCAGTACTTC. It translates to CASSIARTSGIYEQYF.

The genes are TRBV11-3 and TRBJ2-7; a weak D match, TRBD2 (5 bases). The germline CDR1 and CDR2 sequences are SGHNT and YENEEA. The V gene lost 5 bases and the J gene lost 9 bases, with 20 bases spanning the gap. The CDR3 loop spans 14 amino acids. Here the CDR3 reads CASSRMGSSEGQYF. The CDR3 DNA reads as TGTGCCAGCAGCCGTATGGGTTCTTCTGAGGGGCAGTACTTC.

The chain is built from TRBV2 and TRBJ1-4, with D maybe TRBD1 (5 bases). This CDR3 contains 17 residues. Germline V lookup: CDR1 SNHLY, CDR2 FYNNEI. V gave up 6 bases and J gave up 2 bases, with 19 bases separating them. The DNA for the CDR3 is TGTGCCAGCAGGGGCGGGCAGGGCCGGCAGACTAATGAAAAACTGTTTTTT. It translates to CASRGGQGRQTNEKLFF.

V is TRBV28 and J is TRBJ2-5; D perhaps matches TRBD2 (5 bases). Trimming removed 4 bases from V and 4 bases from J, with 16 bases in between. Germline-derived CDR1 and CDR2 are MDHEN and SYDVKM. CDR3 size: 15 residues. The CDR3 loop is CASSSRGVERETQYF. CDR3 DNA sequence: TGTGCCAGCAGTTCCCGGGGTGTGGAAAGAGAGACCCAGTACTTC.

A note on this clone: Different DNA sequences within this sample yield the same CDR3. V gene TRBV28 combines with J gene TRBJ1-1; no clear D. V was trimmed by 7 bases and J by 0 bases, leaving 21 bases between them. The length of the CDR3 is 17 residues. Germline CDR1 and CDR2: MDHEN and SYDVKM. DNA for the CDR3: TGTGCCAGCACCTTAAGTACACAAGGGTTGTTGAACACTGAAGCTTTCTTT. The encoded protein is CASTLSTQGLLNTEAFF.

This clone was detected a few times. The J gene is TRBJ2-5, the V gene TRBV5-8; D is undetermined. The germline CDR1 and CDR2 sequences are SGHTS and YDEGEE. The CDR3 sequence is 14 residues long. V lost 0 bases to trimming and J lost 1 base, with 7 bases between them. The CDR3 DNA is TGTGCCAGCAGCTTGGGTCCCCCCCAAGAGACCCAGTACTTC. Translated: CASSLGPPQETQYF.

This clone was seen only a few times. This chain links TRBV2 with TRBJ2-2; D not certain. Deletions cut 7 bases from V and 7 bases from J, with 13 bases between. This CDR3 spans 13 amino acids. Germline CDR1 SNHLY, CDR2 FYNNEI. DNA of the CDR3: TGTGCCAGCATACCGGTTGAAGGCGGGGAGCTGTTTTTT. It yields the protein CASIPVEGGELFF.

J is TRBJ1-1 and V is TRBV18; perhaps TRBD1 as D (6 bases). V dropped 3 bases and J dropped 1 base, with 12 bases sitting between them. The CDR3 has 15 amino acids. Germline lookup yields CDR1 KGHSH and CDR2 LQKENI. As DNA, the CDR3 is TGTGCCAGCTCACCCGAGGGGGGTCGGAACACTGAAGCTTTCTTT. Amino acid sequence: CASSPEGGRNTEAFF.

In its sample, this clone was seen a few times. The chain carries TRBV7-8 and TRBJ1-1, with 7 bases aligning to TRBD1. The CDR3 totals 16 residues. Germline assignment: CDR1 SGHVS and CDR2 FQNEAQ. The V segment lost 6 bases and the J segment 1 base; nucleotides outside the gene matches: 11. As DNA, the CDR3 is TGTGCCAGCAGACCGGGGGCAGGGGGTAGGAACACTGAAGCTTTCTTT. Translated, it gives CASRPGAGGRNTEAFF.

This sequence joins TRBV27 and TRBJ2-3, with TRBD1 matching over 7 bases. Germline CDR1 MNHEY, CDR2 SMNVEV (reference sequence). The CDR3 covers 13 residues. With V trimmed by 5 bases and J by 1 base, 0 bases remained unmatched. The CDR3, as DNA: TGTGCCAGCAGTGACAGGGGCACAGATACGCAGTATTTT. Amino acids: CASSDRGTDTQYF.

V is TRBV7-9 and J is TRBJ2-1, with D possibly TRBD2 on 6 matching bases. The V end was cut by 1 base, the J end by 8 bases, with 15 bases between. The CDR3 is 15 amino acids. The germline V gene has CDR1 SEHNR and CDR2 FQNEAQ (reference sequence). Written as DNA, the CDR3 is TGTGCCAGCAGCTTAGAAGGACGGGGGTGGGATGAGCAGTTCTTC. This encodes CASSLEGRGWDEQFF.

The chain recombines TRBV7-6 with TRBJ2-5, with 9 bases fitting TRBD1. Unmatched junction bases numbered 3, after V lost 5 bases and J lost 2 bases. Germline CDR1 SGHVS, CDR2 FNYEAQ. The CDR3 is made up of 14 amino acids. CDR3 nucleotide sequence: TGTGCCAGCAGCCGAGGGACAGGGCAAGAGACCCAGTACTTC. Protein sequence: CASSRGTGQETQYF.

The rearrangement uses TRBV19 and TRBJ1-4; possible D gene TRBD1, 5 bases. Germline lookup yields CDR1 LNHDA and CDR2 SQIVND (reference sequence). V shed 6 bases and J shed 8 bases, with 22 bases lying between them. This CDR3 comprises 16 residues. The CDR3 sequence: CASSLAGPTTGEKLFF. CDR3 coding DNA: TGTGCCAGTAGCCTTGCGGGGCCAACCACGGGGGAAAAACTGTTTTTT.

The DNA of the CDR3 is TGTGCCGTCCATGGGGGGGTCGATGGAAACACCATATATTTT. Translation gives CAVHGGVDGNTIYF. J is TRBJ1-3 and V is TRBV6-1, with D possibly TRBD1 on 5 matching bases. This CDR3 has 14 amino acids. The germline CDR1 and CDR2 sequences are MNHNS and SASEGT. Trimming removed 11 bases at V and 3 bases at J, with 17 bases between.

The chain links TRBV4-3 to TRBJ2-5, with TRBD1 matching 11 bases. This CDR3 spans 15 amino acids. Per germline, CDR1 LGHNA and CDR2 YSLEER. Unmatched junction bases numbered 5, after V lost 4 bases and J lost 4 bases. CDR3 sequence: CASSLGQGARETQYF. The DNA of the CDR3 is TGCGCCAGCAGCCTTGGACAGGGGGCACGAGAGACCCAGTACTTC.

CDR3 nucleotide sequence: TGTGCCAGCAGTCACCCGGGGTCCTACGAGCAGTACTTC. Translated, it gives CASSHPGSYEQYF. The chain links TRBV11-2 to TRBJ2-7; the D gene is possibly TRBD2 (5 bases). V was cut by 6 bases and J by 1 base, with 10 bases left in between. Germline V gives CDR1 SGHAT, CDR2 FQNNGV. This CDR3 has 13 amino acids.

This sequence joins TRBV2 and TRBJ1-1, with D uncertain. V gave up 4 bases and J gave up 3 bases, with 9 bases separating them. The CDR3 has 13 amino acids. Germline CDR1 reads SNHLY; CDR2 reads FYNNEI. The CDR3, as DNA: TGTGCCAGCAGTGTATTCAGTTACACTGAAGCTTTCTTT. This sequence encodes CASSVFSYTEAFF.

V usage is TRBV19 and J usage is TRBJ1-1, with 7 bases identical to TRBD1. CDR3 length: 13 residues. V lost 9 bases and J lost 0; bases outside the gene matches: 4. Germline V CDR1 and CDR2: LNHDA, SQIVND (reference sequence). The CDR3 nucleotides read TGTGCCAGCCAGGACAGGTTGAACACTGAAGCTTTCTTT. Residues: CASQDRLNTEAFF. The whole variable domain, remainder taken from reference TRBV19 and TRBJ1-1, is DGGITQSPKYLFRKEGQNVTLSCEQNLNHDAMYWYRQDPGQGLRLIYYSQIVNDFQKGDIAEGYSVSREKKESFPLTVTSAQKNPTAFYLCASQDRLNTEAFFGQGTRLTVV.

The chain recombines TRBV7-9 with TRBJ1-4; possibly TRBD1 for D (5 bases). There are 15 residues in the CDR3. Germline CDR1 reads SEHNR; CDR2 reads FQNEAQ (reference sequence). Trimming took 5 bases from V and 4 from J, leaving 14 bases between them. The CDR3 DNA reads TGTGCCAGCAGCCCCCCGGGGGGGGGTAATGAAAAACTGTTTTTT. Its protein is CASSPPGGGNEKLFF.

This clone was counted only a few times. The J gene is TRBJ2-5, the V gene TRBV28; 10 positions match TRBD2. Germline V gene sequence: CDR1 MDHEN, CDR2 SYDVKM. This CDR3 contains 19 residues. Losses at the gene ends were 2 bases for V and 5 bases for J; bases not matched to a gene: 17. CDR3 bases: TGTGCCAGCAGTTTAGGCCCTACCCCTCTAGCGGGAGACCGGGAGACCCAGTACTTC. This gives the protein CASSLGPTPLAGDRETQYF. Full variable domain (outside the CDR3, taken from reference TRBV28 and TRBJ2-5): DVKVTQSSRYLVKRTGEKVFLECVQDMDHENMFWYRQDPGLGLRLIYFSYDVKMKEKGDIPEGYSVSREKKERFSLILESASTNQTSMYLCASSLGPTPLAGDRETQYFGPGTRLLVL.

The J gene is TRBJ1-5, the V gene TRBV7-9; no clear D. The CDR3 has 14 residues. Germline V gene lookup returns CDR1 SEHNR and CDR2 FQNEAQ (reference sequence). Trimming cost V 2 bases and J 4 bases, with 9 bases left between them. CDR3: CASSLLGSNQPQHF. CDR3 coding DNA: TGTGCCAGCAGCTTACTTGGCTCGAATCAGCCCCAGCATTTT.

By share, this clone ranks as medium-sized. This sequence joins TRBV27 and TRBJ2-2; D is ambiguous. With 5 bases removed from V and 0 bases from J, the gap between germline ends came to 7 bases. The CDR3 loop spans 14 amino acids. In germline, CDR1 is MNHEY, CDR2 SMNVEV (reference sequence). The CDR3 nucleotides read TGTGCCAGCAGTCATCTTACGAACACCGGGGAGCTGTTTTTT. Protein: CASSHLTNTGELFF.